The 9 T cell receptor beta chains reported below all come from one sample, sequenced in a study of shared clonotypes between healthy human individuals. Sequencing used immunoSEQ multiplex PCR; TCRdb keeps in-frame clones, though not all of them. Of about 1 million clones detected, roughly 74% appear once; the ten largest clones hold approximately 0.5%. The sequenced sample was memory CD4+ T cells from PBMCs. The sample's subset: CD45RA-negative fraction. The receptors originated from a man aged 18 to 29 in good health. Some clones in this sample may be carry-over from other donors' samples.

The chain recombines TRBV20-1 with TRBJ1-4; D not resolved. V was pared by 6 bases and J by 6 bases, with 5 bases between. Germline assignment: CDR1 DFQATT and CDR2 SNEGSKA (reference sequence). The CDR3 contains 10 residues. CDR3 sequence reads: CSALYEKLFF. The CDR3 DNA reads as TGCAGTGCGTTATATGAAAAACTGTTTTTT.

J is TRBJ2-1 and V is TRBV29-1, with D perhaps TRBD2 (6 bases). The CDR3 has 14 amino acids. The V and J ends lost 7 bases and 8 bases respectively, with 21 bases between them. Per germline, CDR1 SQVTM and CDR2 ANQGSEA. The CDR3 reads CSAWGDSGGDEQFF. The CDR3 DNA reads as TGCAGCGCCTGGGGGGACTCCGGAGGGGATGAGCAGTTCTTC.

This clone appeared a single time. The rearrangement links TRBV28 to TRBJ1-4; D ambiguous. This CDR3 spans 14 amino acids. CDR1 is MDHEN, CDR2 SYDVKM, per germline. The V gene lost 4 bases and the J gene lost 5 bases, with 11 bases spanning the gap. CDR3: CASSSATPNEKLFF. CDR3 nucleotide sequence: TGTGCCAGCAGTTCGGCTACCCCAAATGAAAAACTGTTTTTT.

The chain has TRBV10-3 and TRBJ1-1; D gene ambiguous. V dropped 10 bases and J dropped 0 bases, with 15 bases sitting between them. The CDR3 contains 14 residues. Germline CDR1 is ENHRY and CDR2 is SYGVKD. The CDR3 nucleotides read TGTGCCACCAAATTGGATACAATGAACACTGAAGCTTTCTTT. The encoded protein is CATKLDTMNTEAFF.

The chain combines TRBV7-9 with TRBJ2-2; TRBD2 matches 7 bases. Germline V lookup: CDR1 SEHNR, CDR2 FQNEAQ (reference sequence). The CDR3 loop spans 15 amino acids. After removal of 1 base from V and 5 bases from J, the junction contained 4 bases not matched to a gene. The CDR3, as DNA: TGTGCCAGCAGCTTAGTGGCGGGAGCGACCGGGGAGCTGTTTTTT. This encodes CASSLVAGATGELFF.

The chain combines TRBV10-3 with TRBJ2-7; TRBD2 is a possible D gene (7 bases). Germline V gene data show CDR1 as ENHRY and CDR2 as SYGVKD. The CDR3 extends over 16 amino acids. The ends were cut back, 0 bases at V and 2 bases at J, with 14 bases in the middle. The CDR3 sequence: CAISESRGATPYEQYF. The CDR3 nucleotides read TGTGCCATCAGTGAGTCACGGGGGGCTACTCCCTACGAGCAGTACTTC.

The chain employs TRBV2 and TRBJ2-5; 7 bases align to TRBD2. V shed 2 bases, J shed 5 bases, and the junction held 8 bases outside the gene matches. CDR3 size: 15 residues. Germline-derived CDR1 and CDR2 are SNHLY and FYNNEI. CDR3 residues: CASSERAGAEETQYF. The CDR3 DNA reads TGTGCCAGCAGTGAAAGGGCGGGAGCGGAGGAGACCCAGTACTTC.

V and J are TRBV5-1 and TRBJ1-3; no definite D call. The CDR3 consists of 15 residues. Looked up from germline, CDR1 is SGHRS and CDR2 is YFSETQ. Trimming pared 4 bases from V and 0 bases from J, leaving 11 bases between. The CDR3 sequence is CASSLQTNSGNTIYF. In DNA, the CDR3 is TGCGCCAGCAGCCTGCAGACAAACTCTGGAAACACCATATATTTT.

A few counts support this clone. The CDR3 region is CASSYGRGRETQYF. The DNA for the CDR3 is TGTGCCAGTAGCTATGGTAGGGGGCGGGAGACCCAGTACTTC. This chain joins TRBV19 and TRBJ2-5; TRBD1 agrees at 7 bases. The CDR3 contains 14 residues. The germline V gene has CDR1 LNHDA and CDR2 SQIVND (reference sequence). V lost 6 bases, J lost 5 bases, and 9 bases stayed unmatched.